This entry describes one T cell receptor (beta chain). The sample belongs to a study of blood T cell repertoires in COVID-19. Study background: The United States, Italy and Spain were the sources of the acute and convalescent COVID-19 samples. Sample material is recorded as cDNA or gDNA derived from T cells, B-cell-depleted T cells, or PBMCs.

This CDR3 has 13 amino acids. The germline gives CDR1 GTSNPN, CDR2 SVGIG (reference sequence). The V gene end was trimmed by 3 bases and the J gene end by 6 bases; junction bases not matched to a gene: 3. In the original analysis: Amplifying reference gene primers gave estimates of nucleated cell counts. The protocol was immunoSEQ multiplex PCR, while the TCRdb copy is restricted to in-frame clones and leaves out a portion. V and J calls plus clone size are reproduced from that table; the DNA served to infer D and trimming. The data contain about 160,000 clones, 82% of them singletons. Patients at the Seattle site were enrolled during active infection and followed longitudinally.

The source of this sequence is a woman aged 40 to 50 with COVID-19, enrolled during active disease. The sequencing sample was made of peripheral blood. The V and J genes are TRBV30 and TRBJ2-4, with 9 bases fitting TRBD2. The chain's CDR3 is CAWRLAGGNIQYF. The CDR3 DNA reads as TGTGCCTGGAGACTAGCGGGCGGAAACATTCAGTACTTC.